This TCR beta chain was sequenced for a study of blood T cell repertoires in COVID-19. Study details: Acute-phase and convalescent COVID-19 samples originated in the United States, Italy and Spain. PBMCs, B-cell-depleted T cells, or T cells were the source of the cDNA or gDNA that made up the material.

With 2 bases clipped from V and 5 bases from J, the junction kept 7 bases outside the gene matches. Germline assignment: CDR1 MNHEY and CDR2 SVGAGI. This CDR3 has 15 amino acids. As originally analysed: Nucleated cell counts were estimated from reference gene primer amplification. The data were produced by immunoSEQ multiplex PCR, yet TCRdb's version contains in-frame clones alone and is incomplete. V, J and clone size are those of that table, while D and trimming were read from the DNA. The table includes 44,000 or so clones, 83% detected once. The source is a man aged 80 or over in a cohort sampled during active COVID-19. The material sequenced was peripheral blood. The chain uses TRBV6-5 and TRBJ1-1, with 8 bases that match TRBD1. The CDR3 region is CASSYRDRIFTEAFF. As DNA, the CDR3 is TGTGCCAGCAGTTACAGGGACAGGATCTTTACTGAAGCTTTCTTT.